This T cell receptor (beta chain) was identified in a study of vaccination effects on CD4 cells after COVID-19. Trimming removed 4 bases from V and 4 bases from J; junction bases left unmatched: 6. The germline V gene encodes CDR1 SGHTS and CDR2 YDEGEE. The CDR3 has 15 amino acids. Generated by immunoSEQ multiplex PCR, the TCRdb table keeps only in-frame clones and is missing some. This table has tens of thousands of clones, approximately 78% appearing once. Of note for this clone: Antigen specificity is unknown.

The culture ran for roughly 10 days before CD4+ T cells were isolated. From March to December 2020, the person had a SARS-CoV-2 infection that was confirmed by PCR. This material consisted of CD4+ T cells from PBMCs cultured without peptide, taken before COVID-19 vaccination. The rearrangement uses TRBV5-8 and TRBJ2-5, with 11 bases fitting TRBD1. The receptor comes from a human donor who had a prior SARS-CoV-2 infection. The CDR3 reads CASSVQDRGPETQYF. The CDR3 nucleotides are TGTGCCAGCAGCGTACAGGACAGGGGGCCAGAGACCCAGTACTTC. Variable domain in full (rest from reference TRBV5-8 and TRBJ2-5): EAGVTQSPTHLIKTRGQQATLRCSPISGHTSVYWYQQALGLGLQFLLWYDEGEERNRGNFPPRFSGRQFPNYSSELNVNALELEDSALYLCASSVQDRGPETQYFGPGTRLLVL.